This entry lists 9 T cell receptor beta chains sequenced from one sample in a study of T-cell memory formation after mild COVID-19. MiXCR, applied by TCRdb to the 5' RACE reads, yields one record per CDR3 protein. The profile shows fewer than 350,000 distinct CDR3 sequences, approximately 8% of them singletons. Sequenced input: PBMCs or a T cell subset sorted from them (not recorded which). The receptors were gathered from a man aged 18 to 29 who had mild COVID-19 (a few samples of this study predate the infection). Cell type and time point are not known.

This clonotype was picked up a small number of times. CDR3 DNA: TGTGCCAGCAGCGCCGGGGACAGGGCTAAAGAGACCCAGTACTTC. It yields the protein CASSAGDRAKETQYF. The J gene is TRBJ2-5, the V gene TRBV9, with 9 bases aligning to TRBD1. The CDR3 spans 15 residues. The ends lost 3 bases at V and 3 bases at J; junction bases unmatched: 6. Germline V gene sequence: CDR1 SGDLS, CDR2 YYNGEE.

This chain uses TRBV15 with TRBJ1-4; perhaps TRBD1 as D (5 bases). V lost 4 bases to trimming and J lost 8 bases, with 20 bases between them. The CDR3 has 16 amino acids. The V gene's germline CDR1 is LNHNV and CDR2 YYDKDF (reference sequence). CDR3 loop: CATSIPRGAGVEKLFF. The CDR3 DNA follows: TGTGCCACCAGCATCCCTCGGGGCGCCGGTGTGGAAAAACTGTTTTTT.

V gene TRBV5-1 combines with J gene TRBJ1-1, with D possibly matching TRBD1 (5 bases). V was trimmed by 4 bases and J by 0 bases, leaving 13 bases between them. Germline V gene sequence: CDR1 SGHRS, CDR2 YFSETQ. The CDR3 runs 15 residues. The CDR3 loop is CASSPFGGVNTEAFF. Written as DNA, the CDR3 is TGCGCCAGCAGCCCCTTTGGGGGGGTGAACACTGAAGCTTTCTTT.

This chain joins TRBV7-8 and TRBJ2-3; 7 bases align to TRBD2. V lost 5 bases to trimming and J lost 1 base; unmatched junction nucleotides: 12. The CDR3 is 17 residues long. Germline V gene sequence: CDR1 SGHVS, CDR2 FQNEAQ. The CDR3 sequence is CASSLAPTSFRTDTQYF. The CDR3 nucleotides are TGTGCCAGCAGCCTCGCTCCGACTAGCTTCCGCACAGATACGCAGTATTTT.

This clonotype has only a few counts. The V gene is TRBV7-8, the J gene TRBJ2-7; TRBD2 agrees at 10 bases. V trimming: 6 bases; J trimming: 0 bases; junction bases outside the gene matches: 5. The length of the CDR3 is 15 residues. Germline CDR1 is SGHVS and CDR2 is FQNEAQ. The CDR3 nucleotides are TGTGCCAGCAGTTGGACTAGCGGTACCTCCTACGAGCAGTACTTC. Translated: CASSWTSGTSYEQYF.

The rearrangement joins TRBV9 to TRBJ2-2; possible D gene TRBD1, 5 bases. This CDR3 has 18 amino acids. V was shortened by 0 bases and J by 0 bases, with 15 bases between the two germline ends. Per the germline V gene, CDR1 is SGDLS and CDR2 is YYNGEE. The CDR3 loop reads CASSVDPRGFANTGELFF. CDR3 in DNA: TGTGCCAGCAGCGTAGACCCTAGGGGTTTCGCGAACACCGGGGAGCTGTTTTTT.

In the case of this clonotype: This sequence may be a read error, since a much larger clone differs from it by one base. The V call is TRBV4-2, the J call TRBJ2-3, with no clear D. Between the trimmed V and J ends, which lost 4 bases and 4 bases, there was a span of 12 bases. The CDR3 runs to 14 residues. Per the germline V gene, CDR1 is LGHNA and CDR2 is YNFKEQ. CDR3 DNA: TGTGCCAGCAGCCGCCTCTTGATAGCAGATACGCAGTATTTT. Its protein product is CASSRLLIADTQYF.

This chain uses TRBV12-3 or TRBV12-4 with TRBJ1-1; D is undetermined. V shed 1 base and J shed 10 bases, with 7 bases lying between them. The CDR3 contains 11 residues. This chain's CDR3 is CASSLGMGAFF. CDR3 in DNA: TGTGCCAGCAGTTTAGGTATGGGAGCTTTCTTT.

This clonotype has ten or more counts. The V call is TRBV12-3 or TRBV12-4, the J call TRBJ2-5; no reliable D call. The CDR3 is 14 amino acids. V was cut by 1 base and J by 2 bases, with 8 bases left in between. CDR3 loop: CASSLELLQETQYF. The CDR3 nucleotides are TGTGCCAGCAGTTTAGAACTATTACAAGAGACCCAGTACTTC.